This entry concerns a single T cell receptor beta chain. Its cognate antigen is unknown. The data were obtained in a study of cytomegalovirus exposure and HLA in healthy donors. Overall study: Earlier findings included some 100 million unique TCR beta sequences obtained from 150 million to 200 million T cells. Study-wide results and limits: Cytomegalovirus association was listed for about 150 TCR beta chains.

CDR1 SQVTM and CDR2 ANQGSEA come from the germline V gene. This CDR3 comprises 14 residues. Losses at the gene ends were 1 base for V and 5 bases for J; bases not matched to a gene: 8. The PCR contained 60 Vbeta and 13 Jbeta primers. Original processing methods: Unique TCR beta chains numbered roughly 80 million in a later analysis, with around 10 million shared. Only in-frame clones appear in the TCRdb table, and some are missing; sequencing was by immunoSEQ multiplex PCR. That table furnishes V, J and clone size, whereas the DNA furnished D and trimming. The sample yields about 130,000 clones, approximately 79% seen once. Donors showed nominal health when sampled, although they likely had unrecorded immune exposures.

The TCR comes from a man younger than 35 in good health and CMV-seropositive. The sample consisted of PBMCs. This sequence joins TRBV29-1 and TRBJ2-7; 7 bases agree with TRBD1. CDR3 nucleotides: TGCAGCGTTGAAGGGGGAAGGGGGCCAAACGAGCAGTACTTC. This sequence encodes CSVEGGRGPNEQYF.